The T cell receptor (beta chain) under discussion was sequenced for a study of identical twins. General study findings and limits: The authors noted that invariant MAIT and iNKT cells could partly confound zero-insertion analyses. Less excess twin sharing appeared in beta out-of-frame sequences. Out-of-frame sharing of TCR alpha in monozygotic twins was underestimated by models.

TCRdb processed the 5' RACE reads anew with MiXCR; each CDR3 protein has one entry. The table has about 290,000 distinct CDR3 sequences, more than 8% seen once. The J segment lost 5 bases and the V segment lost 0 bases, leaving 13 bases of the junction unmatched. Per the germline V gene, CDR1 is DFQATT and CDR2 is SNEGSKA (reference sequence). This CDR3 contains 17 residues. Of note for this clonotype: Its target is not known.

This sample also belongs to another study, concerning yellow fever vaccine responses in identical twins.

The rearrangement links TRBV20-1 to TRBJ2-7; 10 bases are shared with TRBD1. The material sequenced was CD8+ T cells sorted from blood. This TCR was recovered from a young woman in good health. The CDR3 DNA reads TGCAGTGCTAGAGATCTCTTGGGACAGGGGCTCTATGACGAGCAGTACTTC. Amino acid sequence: CSARDLLGQGLYDEQYF.